These T cell receptor beta chains were read from a single sample in a study of technical replicates of blood from several donors. The assay was immunoSEQ multiplex PCR, and TCRdb's table has in-frame clones only and misses some. The table shows roughly 73,000 clones, with 93% occurring only once. Material for sequencing was T cells isolated from PBMCs. Source of these receptors: a human donor in good health. The CDR3 runs from the conserved cysteine through the conserved F or W. The D gene is left open where the match is weak. Clone sizes are given selectively: once, few, many, or a class where the clone is expanded.

d_gene	v_gene	abundance	j_gene	CDR3aa	CDR3nt
.	TRBV25-1	.	TRBJ2-5	CASRHRGLVETQYF	TGTGCCAGCAGGCACAGGGGACTTGTAGAGACCCAGTACTTC
.	TRBV2	.	TRBJ2-5	CASLPGNFGETQYF	TGTGCCAGCCTGCCGGGTAATTTTGGAGAGACCCAGTACTTC
.	TRBV6-5	.	TRBJ1-2	CASSYRENHGYTF	TGTGCCAGCAGTTACAGGGAGAACCATGGCTACACCTTC
TRBD2	TRBV10-1	.	TRBJ2-3	CASSDSGGTQYF	TGCGCCAGCAGCGATAGCGGGGGTACGCAGTATTTT
TRBD1	TRBV4-1	.	TRBJ2-2	CASSPTGGRELFF	TGCGCCAGCAGCCCGACAGGGGGCCGGGAGCTGTTTTTT
TRBD1	TRBV15	.	TRBJ2-7	CATSRNQDREYEQYF	TGTGCCACCAGCAGAAACCAGGACAGGGAATACGAGCAGTACTTC
.	TRBV7-9	.	TRBJ2-4	CASSLSTYLRGAKNIQYF	TGTGCCAGCAGCTTATCTACCTATTTACGCGGGGCCAAAAACATTCAGTACTTC
.	TRBV30	.	TRBJ1-3	CAWRSNGGNTIYF	TGTGCCTGGAGGAGCAATGGTGGAAACACCATATATTTT
.	TRBV5-1	once	TRBJ2-5	CASSLNPVTQETQYF	TGCGCCAGCAGCTTAAACCCGGTCACCCAAGAGACCCAGTACTTC
.	TRBV7-9	.	TRBJ2-7	CASSEAPYEQYF	TGTGCCAGCAGCGAAGCACCCTACGAGCAGTACTTC
TRBD1	TRBV25-1	.	TRBJ2-3	CASAGQGVLRAQYF	TGTGCCAGCGCGGGACAGGGTGTTTTGAGAGCGCAGTATTTT
TRBD1	TRBV19	.	TRBJ1-5	CASSIGRGQGQPQHF	TGTGCCAGTAGTATAGGAAGGGGGCAGGGGCAGCCCCAGCATTTT
.	TRBV6-1	.	TRBJ1-5	CASTQQGDQPQHF	TGTGCCAGCACCCAACAGGGCGATCAGCCCCAGCATTTT
TRBD1	TRBV14	.	TRBJ1-1	CASGQGTEAFF	TGTGCCAGCGGACAGGGGACTGAAGCTTTCTTT
.	TRBV28	.	TRBJ1-2	CASSLPLEGYTF	TGTGCCAGCAGTCTTCCTCTGGAGGGCTACACCTTC
.	TRBV28	.	TRBJ1-5	CASSLDGGTLSNQPQHF	TGTGCCAGCAGTCTCGATGGGGGGACGTTGAGCAATCAGCCCCAGCATTTT
TRBD1	TRBV11-3	.	TRBJ1-6	CASSLGQTPSYNSPLHF	TGTGCCAGCAGCTTGGGACAGACCCCTTCCTATAATTCACCCCTCCACTTT
TRBD1	TRBV4-1	.	TRBJ1-3	CASSQILGQGFSGNTIYF	TGCGCCAGCAGCCAAATTCTAGGACAGGGGTTCTCTGGAAACACCATATATTTT
.	TRBV14	.	TRBJ1-1	CASSQDGRRSEAFF	TGTGCCAGCAGCCAAGATGGAAGGAGGTCGGAAGCTTTCTTT
TRBD1	TRBV28	.	TRBJ2-7	CASSRNRGVLYEQYF	TGTGCCAGCAGTCGCAACAGGGGAGTACTCTACGAGCAGTACTTC
.	TRBV19	.	TRBJ1-2	CASTVGKTEVDYYGYTF	TGTGCCAGTACGGTCGGGAAAACAGAAGTAGACTACTATGGCTACACCTTC
TRBD1	TRBV15	.	TRBJ1-5	CATSRAGTGNQPQHF	TGTGCCACCAGCAGAGCCGGGACAGGGAATCAGCCCCAGCATTTT
TRBD1	TRBV6-5	.	TRBJ2-7	CASSYSDGTDYEQYF	TGTGCCAGCAGTTACTCTGACGGGACAGACTACGAGCAGTACTTC
.	TRBV29-1	.	TRBJ1-1	CSVPMNTEAFF	TGCAGCGTCCCTATGAACACTGAAGCTTTCTTT
TRBD1	TRBV7-2	.	TRBJ2-7	CASSSSGTAHYEQYF	TGTGCCAGCAGCTCCTCCGGGACAGCTCACTACGAGCAGTACTTC
TRBD2	TRBV6-1	.	TRBJ2-7	CASSKTSGDYEQYF	TGTGCCAGCAGTAAGACTAGCGGGGATTACGAGCAGTACTTC
TRBD1	TRBV27	.	TRBJ2-2	CASSKQGAGELFF	TGTGCCAGCAGCAAACAGGGGGCCGGGGAGCTGTTTTTT